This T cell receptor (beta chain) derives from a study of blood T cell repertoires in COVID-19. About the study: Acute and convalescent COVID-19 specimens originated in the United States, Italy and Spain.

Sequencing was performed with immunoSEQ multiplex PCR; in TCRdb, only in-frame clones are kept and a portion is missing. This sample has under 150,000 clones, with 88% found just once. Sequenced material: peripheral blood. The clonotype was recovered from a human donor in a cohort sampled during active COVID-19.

CDR3 nucleotide sequence: TGTGCCGGACAGGGGACAACTAATGAAAAACTGTTTTTT. Translation gives CAGQGTTNEKLFF. The V call is TRBV2, the J call TRBJ1-4; TRBD1 matches at 9 bases. The trim removed 11 bases at V and 0 bases at J, leaving 1 base unmatched. Germline loops: CDR1 SNHLY, CDR2 FYNNEI. The CDR3 is 13 amino acids.